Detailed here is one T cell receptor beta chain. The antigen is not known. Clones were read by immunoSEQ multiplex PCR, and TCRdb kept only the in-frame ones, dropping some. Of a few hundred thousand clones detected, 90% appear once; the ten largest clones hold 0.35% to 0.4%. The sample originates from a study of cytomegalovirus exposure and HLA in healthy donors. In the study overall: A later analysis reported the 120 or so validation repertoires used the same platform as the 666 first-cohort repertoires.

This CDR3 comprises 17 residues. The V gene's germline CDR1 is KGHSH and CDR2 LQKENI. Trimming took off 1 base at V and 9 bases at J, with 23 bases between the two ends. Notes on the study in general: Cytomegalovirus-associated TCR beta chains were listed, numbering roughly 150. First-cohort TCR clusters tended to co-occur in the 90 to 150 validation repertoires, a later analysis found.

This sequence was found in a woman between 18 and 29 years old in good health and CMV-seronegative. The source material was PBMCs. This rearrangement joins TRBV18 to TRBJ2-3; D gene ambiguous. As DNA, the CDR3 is TGTGCCAGCTCACCACAAATCCGGCCGGGTGGTACTGACACGCAGTATTTT. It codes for CASSPQIRPGGTDTQYF.